The present T cell receptor beta chain was sequenced within a study of blood T cell repertoires in COVID-19. Original processing methods: The assay estimated nucleated cells by amplifying reference gene primers. Data came from immunoSEQ multiplex PCR; TCRdb stores just in-frame clones and leaves some out. From that table come the V and J calls and clone size; the DNA was used to work out D and trimming. The sample has 250,000 to 300,000 clones, 88% seen once. The germline gives CDR1 WNHNN, CDR2 SYGVQD (reference sequence). Trimming cost V 6 bases and J 7 bases; bases outside gene matches: 11. The CDR3 has 16 residues.

This receptor was obtained from a woman between 25 and 40 years old with COVID-19, enrolled during active disease. The specimen sequenced was peripheral blood. The chain uses TRBV10-1 and TRBJ2-1; TRBD2 matches 11 bases. As DNA, the CDR3 is TGCGCCAGCAGAGGAGGTAGCGGGAGGGCCCAGAATGAGCAGTTCTTC. Translation: CASRGGSGRAQNEQFF.